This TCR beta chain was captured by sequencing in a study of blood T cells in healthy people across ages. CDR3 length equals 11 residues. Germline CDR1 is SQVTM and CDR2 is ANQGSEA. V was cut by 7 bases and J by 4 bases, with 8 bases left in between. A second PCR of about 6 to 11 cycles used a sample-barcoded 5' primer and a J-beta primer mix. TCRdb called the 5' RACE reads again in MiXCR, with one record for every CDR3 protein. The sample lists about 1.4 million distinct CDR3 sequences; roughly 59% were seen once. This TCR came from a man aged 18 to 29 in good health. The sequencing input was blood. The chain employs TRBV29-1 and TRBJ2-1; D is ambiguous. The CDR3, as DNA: TGCAGCGAGGTAGAATACAATGAGCAGTTCTTC. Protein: CSEVEYNEQFF.